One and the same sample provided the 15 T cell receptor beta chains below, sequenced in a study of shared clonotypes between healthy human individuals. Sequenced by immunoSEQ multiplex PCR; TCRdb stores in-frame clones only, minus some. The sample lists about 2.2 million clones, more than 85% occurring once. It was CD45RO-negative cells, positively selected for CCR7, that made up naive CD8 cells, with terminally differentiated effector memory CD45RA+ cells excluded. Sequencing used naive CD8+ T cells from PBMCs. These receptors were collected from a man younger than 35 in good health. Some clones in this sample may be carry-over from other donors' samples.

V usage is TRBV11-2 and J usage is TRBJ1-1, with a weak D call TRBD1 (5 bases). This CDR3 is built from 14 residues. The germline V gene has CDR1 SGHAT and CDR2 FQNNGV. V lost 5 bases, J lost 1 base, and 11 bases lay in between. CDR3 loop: CASSPTGPNTEAFF. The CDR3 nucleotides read TGTGCCAGCAGCCCAACGGGGCCGAACACTGAAGCTTTCTTT.

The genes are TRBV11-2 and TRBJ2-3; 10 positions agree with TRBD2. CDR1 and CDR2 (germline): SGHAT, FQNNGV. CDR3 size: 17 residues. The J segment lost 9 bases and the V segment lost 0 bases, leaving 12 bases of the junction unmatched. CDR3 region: CASSLDRWLAGADTQYF. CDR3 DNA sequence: TGTGCCAGCAGCTTAGACCGGTGGCTAGCGGGAGCGGACACGCAGTATTTT.

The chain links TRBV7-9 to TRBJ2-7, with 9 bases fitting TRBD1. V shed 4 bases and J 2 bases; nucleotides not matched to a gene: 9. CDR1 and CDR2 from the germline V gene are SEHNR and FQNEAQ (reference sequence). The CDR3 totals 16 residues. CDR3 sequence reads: CASSSLDRGAAYEQYF. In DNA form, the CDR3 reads TGTGCCAGCAGCTCGCTTGACAGGGGGGCAGCCTACGAGCAGTACTTC. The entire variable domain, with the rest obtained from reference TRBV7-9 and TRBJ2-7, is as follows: DTGVSQNPRHKITKRGQNVTFRCDPISEHNRLYWYRQTLGQGPEFLTYFQNEAQLEKSRLLSDRFSAERPKGSFSTLEIQRTEQGDSAMYLCASSSLDRGAAYEQYFGPGTRLTVT.

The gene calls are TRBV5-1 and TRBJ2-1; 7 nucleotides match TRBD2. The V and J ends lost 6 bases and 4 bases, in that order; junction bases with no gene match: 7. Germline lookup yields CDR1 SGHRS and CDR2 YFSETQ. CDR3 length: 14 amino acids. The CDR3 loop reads CASTDRDYYNEQFF. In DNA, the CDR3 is TGCGCCAGCACCGATCGGGACTATTACAATGAGCAGTTCTTC.

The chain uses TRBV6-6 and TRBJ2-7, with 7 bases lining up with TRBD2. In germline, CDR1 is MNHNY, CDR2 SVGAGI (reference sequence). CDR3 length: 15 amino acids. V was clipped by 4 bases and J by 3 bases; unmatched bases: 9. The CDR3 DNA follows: TGTGCCAGCAGTTCCACAAGCGGGGTATTCTACGAGCAGTACTTC. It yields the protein CASSSTSGVFYEQYF.

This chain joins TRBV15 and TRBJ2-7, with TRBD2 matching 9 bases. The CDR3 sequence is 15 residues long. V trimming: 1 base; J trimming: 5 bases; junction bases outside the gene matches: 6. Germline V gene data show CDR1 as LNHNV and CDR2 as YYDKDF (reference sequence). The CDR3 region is CATSRGREGQNEQYF. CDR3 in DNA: TGTGCCACCAGCAGAGGGCGGGAGGGCCAAAACGAGCAGTACTTC.

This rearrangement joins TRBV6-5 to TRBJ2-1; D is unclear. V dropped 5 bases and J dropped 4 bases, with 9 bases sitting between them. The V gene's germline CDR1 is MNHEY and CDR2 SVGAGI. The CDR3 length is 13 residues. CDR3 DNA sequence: TGTGCCAGCAGTCTCGGACCATACAATGAGCAGTTCTTC. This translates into CASSLGPYNEQFF.

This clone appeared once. The DNA of the CDR3 is TGTGCCTGGAGGGAGACAGGGGCCCGCTCCTACGAGCAGTACTTC. Its protein is CAWRETGARSYEQYF. The V gene is TRBV30, the J gene TRBJ2-7; 8 bases are shared with TRBD1. Germline CDR1 reads GTSNPN; CDR2 reads SVGIG (reference sequence). The trim removed 3 bases at V and 0 bases at J, leaving 7 bases unmatched. CDR3 length: 15 amino acids.

The CDR3 spells CASRAGEGRWETQYF. The CDR3 DNA is TGTGCCAGCAGGGCGGGAGAGGGGCGCTGGGAGACCCAGTACTTC. J is TRBJ2-5 and V is TRBV25-1; TRBD2 matches 7 bases. This CDR3 is built from 15 residues. Germline V gene sequence: CDR1 MGHDK, CDR2 SYGVNS. Trimming removed 6 bases from V and 5 bases from J; junction bases left unmatched: 12.

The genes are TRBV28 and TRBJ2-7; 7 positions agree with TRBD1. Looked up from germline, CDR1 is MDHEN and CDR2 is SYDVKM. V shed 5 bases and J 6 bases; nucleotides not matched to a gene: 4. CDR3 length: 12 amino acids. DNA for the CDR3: TGTGCCAGCAGTACCTCAGGGGGCGAGCAGTACTTC. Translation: CASSTSGGEQYF.

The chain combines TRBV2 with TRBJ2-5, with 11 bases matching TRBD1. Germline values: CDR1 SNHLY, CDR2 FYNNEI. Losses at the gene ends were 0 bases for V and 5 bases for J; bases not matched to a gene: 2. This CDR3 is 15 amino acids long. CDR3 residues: CASSEARTGGETQYF. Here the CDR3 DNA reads TGTGCCAGCAGTGAAGCGAGGACAGGGGGCGAGACCCAGTACTTC.

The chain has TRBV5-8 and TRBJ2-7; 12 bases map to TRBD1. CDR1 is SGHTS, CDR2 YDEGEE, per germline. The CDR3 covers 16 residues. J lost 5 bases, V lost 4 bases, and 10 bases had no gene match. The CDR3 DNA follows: TGTGCCAGCAGCACGCCTCCGGGACAGGGGGCAGACGAGCAGTACTTC. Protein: CASSTPPGQGADEQYF. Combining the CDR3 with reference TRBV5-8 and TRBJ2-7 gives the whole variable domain EAGVTQSPTHLIKTRGQQATLRCSPISGHTSVYWYQQALGLGLQFLLWYDEGEERNRGNFPPRFSGRQFPNYSSELNVNALELEDSALYLCASSTPPGQGADEQYFGPGTRLTVT.

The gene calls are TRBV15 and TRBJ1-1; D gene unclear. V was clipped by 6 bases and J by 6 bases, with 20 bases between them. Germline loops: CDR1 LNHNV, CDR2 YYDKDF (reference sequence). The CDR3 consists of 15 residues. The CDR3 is CATRGSGESAPEAFF. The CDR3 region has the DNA TGTGCCACCAGAGGGAGCGGGGAGAGTGCGCCTGAAGCTTTCTTT.

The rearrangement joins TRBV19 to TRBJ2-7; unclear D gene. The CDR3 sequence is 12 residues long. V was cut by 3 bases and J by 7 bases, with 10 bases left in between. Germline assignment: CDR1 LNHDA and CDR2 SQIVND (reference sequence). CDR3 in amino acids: CASSMGVGEQYF. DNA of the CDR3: TGTGCCAGTAGTATGGGCGTCGGGGAGCAGTACTTC.

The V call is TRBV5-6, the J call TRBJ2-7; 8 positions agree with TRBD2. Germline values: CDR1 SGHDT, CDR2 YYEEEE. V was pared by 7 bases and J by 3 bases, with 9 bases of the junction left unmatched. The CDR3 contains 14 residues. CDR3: CASQKGTRDYEQYF. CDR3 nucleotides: TGTGCCAGCCAAAAAGGGACTAGAGACTACGAGCAGTACTTC.